The clone carrying this TCR beta chain turned up a few times. Cohort allocation depended upon clinical history that participants reported. Cohort 3 recovered donors had two negative PCRs, clearance, or symptom resolution. Per the original methods: For nucleated cells, counts were estimated from reference gene primer amplification. Sequencing was performed with immunoSEQ multiplex PCR; in TCRdb, only in-frame clones are kept and a portion is missing. The V and J calls and the clone size are those of that table, but D and trimming were determined from the DNA. The repertoire includes about 140,000 clones, about 82% of them detected once, and 6.2% sits in the top ten. Germline loops: CDR1 GTSNPN, CDR2 SVGIG (reference sequence). This CDR3 region has 16 residues. V trimming: 2 bases; J trimming: 0 bases; junction bases outside the gene matches: 4. The sample originates from a study of blood T cell repertoires in COVID-19.

The sequencing input was PBMCs or T cells enriched from blood (not recorded which). The clonotype comes from a woman between 40 and 55 years old who had recovered from COVID-19. This chain links TRBV30 with TRBJ2-1, with 10 bases fitting TRBD2. The CDR3 DNA sequence: TGTGCCTGGAGTTCACTAGCGGGGAGCTCCTACAATGAGCAGTTCTTC. Translated, it gives CAWSSLAGSSYNEQFF. Combining the CDR3 with reference TRBV30 and TRBJ2-1 gives the whole variable domain SQTIHQWPATLVQPVGSPLSLECTVEGTSNPNLYWYRQAAGRGLQLLFYSVGIGQISSEVPQNLSASRPQDRQFILSSKKLLLSDSGFYLCAWSSLAGSSYNEQFFGPGTRLTVL.